A single sample is the source of the 30 T cell receptor beta chains below, sequenced in a study of long-term antiretroviral therapy in people with HIV. Survey-level immunoSEQ v3.0 assays were run. Libraries were prepared by immunoSEQ multiplex PCR; TCRdb keeps only in-frame clonotypes and omits some of them. This sample has some 30,000 clones, with over 75% found just once. Here the sequenced sample was unsorted PBMCs, taken 2 years after starting antiretroviral therapy. Receptor source: a man over 45 with HIV.

The chain couples TRBV20-1 to TRBJ1-2; D remains unclear. Germline assignment: CDR1 DFQATT and CDR2 SNEGSKA (reference sequence). Trimming pared 0 bases from V and 7 bases from J, leaving 6 bases between. There are 11 residues in the CDR3. The CDR3 loop is CSARDWGGYTF. CDR3 coding DNA: TGCAGTGCTAGAGACTGGGGTGGCTACACCTTC.

Concerning this clone: A junction boundary mismatches the germline segment, possibly from a read error. The chain has TRBV7-7 and TRBJ1-1; D is unresolved. The germline CDR1 and CDR2 sequences are SSHAT and FNYEAQ (reference sequence). The CDR3 length is 13 residues. CDR3: CASSLEADTEAFF. CDR3 coding DNA: TGTGCTAGCAGCTTAGAGGCGGACACTGAAGCTTTCTTT.

The V call is TRBV30, the J call TRBJ2-7; TRBD1 matches at 7 bases. Germline V gene data show CDR1 as GTSNPN and CDR2 as SVGIG (reference sequence). Trimming at V came to 3 bases and at J to 3 bases, leaving 8 bases not matched to a gene. The CDR3 consists of 14 residues. The CDR3 reads CAWRRAGGIYEQYF. CDR3 coding DNA: TGTGCCTGGAGGAGGGCAGGGGGTATCTACGAGCAGTACTTC.

This clone has just one count. V and J are TRBV4-3 and TRBJ2-1; TRBD1 might be the D (5 bases). The CDR3 runs 15 residues. V lost 2 bases and J 8 bases, leaving 16 bases between the germline ends. The germline V gene has CDR1 LGHNA and CDR2 YSLEER. CDR3 nucleotides: TGCGCCAGCAGCCAAAGGCAGGGAACCCAGCATGAGCAGTTCTTC. Encoded protein: CASSQRQGTQHEQFF.

In its sample, this clone is medium-sized. J is TRBJ1-2 and V is TRBV7-9; D perhaps matches TRBD1 (5 bases). The V gene's germline CDR1 is SEHNR and CDR2 FQNEAQ (reference sequence). There are 12 residues in the CDR3. V lost 1 base, J lost 6 bases, and 6 bases lay in between. The CDR3 sequence: CASSLGGDGYTF. The DNA for the CDR3 is TGTGCCAGCAGCTTAGGGGGGGATGGCTACACCTTC.

This clone was seen once. The rearrangement uses TRBV19 and TRBJ1-6, with 8 bases that match TRBD1. The CDR3 runs to 14 residues. Per germline, CDR1 LNHDA and CDR2 SQIVND (reference sequence). V lost 5 bases to trimming and J lost 13 bases; unmatched junction nucleotides: 10. This CDR3 reads CASSVDRGRYPLHF. The CDR3, as DNA: TGTGCCAGTAGTGTCGACAGGGGCCGGTACCCCCTCCACTTT.

V is TRBV6-5 and J is TRBJ1-5; no definite D call. The CDR3 is 15 residues long. Germline V gene data show CDR1 as MNHEY and CDR2 as SVGAGI. The V gene lost 7 bases and the J gene lost 4 bases, with 17 bases spanning the gap. The CDR3 reads CASTPKASGNQPQHF. CDR3 nucleotide sequence: TGTGCCAGCACCCCAAAAGCGTCGGGGAATCAGCCCCAGCATTTT.

The chain joins TRBV19 to TRBJ2-3, with TRBD1 matching over 9 bases. Per the germline V gene, CDR1 is LNHDA and CDR2 is SQIVND (reference sequence). The CDR3 is 14 residues long. The ends lost 5 bases at V and 4 bases at J; junction bases unmatched: 4. In DNA, the CDR3 is TGTGCCAGTAGTCCGACAGGGGGATCAGATACGCAGTATTTT. It is translated as CASSPTGGSDTQYF.

The chain joins TRBV10-2 to TRBJ2-7; TRBD1 matches at 7 bases. CDR1 and CDR2 from the germline V gene are WSHSY and SAAADI. V lost 6 bases and J lost 2; bases outside the gene matches: 7. The CDR3 contains 14 residues. This chain's CDR3 is CASRGTAPTYEQYF. The CDR3, as DNA: TGCGCCAGCAGAGGGACAGCGCCAACCTACGAGCAGTACTTC.

The J gene is TRBJ2-7, the V gene TRBV18; 9 nucleotides agree with TRBD2. CDR1 and CDR2 (germline): KGHSH, LQKENI. The CDR3 has 15 residues. Losses at the gene ends were 5 bases for V and 4 bases for J; bases not matched to a gene: 9. The CDR3 loop is CASSEFSGSGYEQYF. CDR3 DNA: TGTGCCAGCTCAGAGTTTAGCGGGAGTGGTTACGAGCAGTACTTC.

This chain links TRBV13 with TRBJ2-7; D is ambiguous. In germline, CDR1 is PRHDT, CDR2 FYEKMQ (reference sequence). This CDR3 region has 13 residues. V lost 0 bases and J lost 2, with 5 bases in between. As DNA, the CDR3 is TGTGCCAGCAGCTTAGGTCTAGCCTACGAGCAGTACTTC. It translates to CASSLGLAYEQYF. Combining the CDR3 with reference TRBV13 and TRBJ2-7 gives the whole variable domain AAGVIQSPRHLIKEKRETATLKCYPIPRHDTVYWYQQGPGQDPQFLISFYEKMQSDKGSIPDRFSAQQFSDYHSELNMSSLELGDSALYFCASSLGLAYEQYFGPGTRLTVT.

This sequence joins TRBV18 and TRBJ1-4; D is unclear. Trimming removed 3 bases from V and 3 bases from J, with 11 bases in between. The CDR3 runs 15 residues. The germline CDR1 and CDR2 sequences are KGHSH and LQKENI. CDR3 residues: CASSPLTLPNEKLFF. The CDR3 DNA reads as TGTGCCAGCTCACCCCTGACCCTCCCTAATGAAAAACTGTTTTTT.

The chain carries TRBV28 and TRBJ2-5, with 7 bases that match TRBD1. The CDR3 contains 18 residues. Trimming took 4 bases from V and 2 from J; bases not matched to a gene: 16. Germline-derived CDR1 and CDR2 are MDHEN and SYDVKM. The CDR3 nucleotides read TGTGCCAGCAGTTCTCGGGACAGTTCCCCCTTTCGTCAAGAGACCCAGTACTTC. As protein: CASSSRDSSPFRQETQYF.

V gene TRBV2 combines with J gene TRBJ1-1; TRBD1 matches at 8 bases. V dropped 5 bases and J dropped 2; count of bases not matched to a gene: 4. CDR3 length equals 14 residues. Germline-derived CDR1 and CDR2 are SNHLY and FYNNEI. The CDR3 reads CASSQQGVNTEAFF. The CDR3 DNA follows: TGTGCCAGCAGTCAACAGGGGGTTAACACTGAAGCTTTCTTT.

This clone was recorded only once. The chain employs TRBV30 and TRBJ1-6; 8 nucleotides match TRBD1. Per germline, CDR1 GTSNPN and CDR2 SVGIG (reference sequence). J lost 6 bases, V lost 5 bases, and 9 bases had no gene match. The CDR3 consists of 15 residues. CDR3: CAWSGVDRANSPLHF. Here the CDR3 DNA reads TGTGCCTGGTCGGGGGTGGACAGGGCTAATTCACCCCTCCACTTT.

This sequence joins TRBV10-1 and TRBJ2-7, with 8 bases matching TRBD1. This CDR3 is built from 13 residues. Unmatched junction bases numbered 4, after V lost 2 bases and J lost 7 bases. From germline, CDR1 is WNHNN and CDR2 SYGVQD (reference sequence). This CDR3 reads CASSEGTGREQYF. DNA for the CDR3: TGCGCCAGCAGTGAGGGGACAGGAAGAGAGCAGTACTTC.

This chain connects TRBV7-9 to TRBJ1-1; tentative D call: TRBD1 (6 bases). V was trimmed by 1 base and J by 6 bases, leaving 12 bases between them. The CDR3 runs to 14 residues. In germline, CDR1 is SEHNR, CDR2 FQNEAQ (reference sequence). The CDR3 loop is CASSLVTGYAEAFF. In DNA form, the CDR3 reads TGTGCCAGCAGCTTAGTCACAGGGTACGCTGAAGCTTTCTTT. The full variable domain, completed using reference TRBV7-9 and TRBJ1-1, is DTGVSQNPRHKITKRGQNVTFRCDPISEHNRLYWYRQTLGQGPEFLTYFQNEAQLEKSRLLSDRFSAERPKGSFSTLEIQRTEQGDSAMYLCASSLVTGYAEAFFGQGTRLTVV.

This rearrangement joins TRBV5-6 to TRBJ2-7, with 7 positions matching TRBD1. The V gene end was trimmed by 2 bases and the J gene end by 2 bases; junction bases not matched to a gene: 10. This CDR3 is built from 16 residues. Germline V CDR1 and CDR2: SGHDT, YYEEEE. CDR3 DNA: TGTGCCAGCAGCTTAGGGGGCCACCCGAGCCCCTACGAGCAGTACTTC. Translating it yields CASSLGGHPSPYEQYF.

The chain links TRBV7-9 to TRBJ2-7; TRBD1 agrees at 10 bases. This CDR3 has 14 amino acids. Germline V lookup: CDR1 SEHNR, CDR2 FQNEAQ (reference sequence). With V trimmed by 5 bases and J by 5 bases, 6 bases remained unmatched. In DNA form, the CDR3 reads TGTGCCAGCAGCCGACAGGGGGCAACGGACGAGCAGTACTTC. Translated, it gives CASSRQGATDEQYF.

The chain employs TRBV10-3 and TRBJ2-7, with 8 bases fitting TRBD2. CDR3 length: 14 amino acids. Unmatched junction bases numbered 6, after V lost 7 bases and J lost 1 base. The germline CDR1 and CDR2 sequences are ENHRY and SYGVKD. The CDR3 loop reads CAIMQRGPSYEQYF. CDR3 in DNA: TGTGCCATCATGCAGCGGGGGCCTTCCTACGAGCAGTACTTC.

The chain couples TRBV7-2 to TRBJ2-2, with 8 bases that match TRBD2. The CDR3 has 16 residues. Germline CDR1 reads SGHTA; CDR2 reads FQGNSA. The V segment lost 5 bases and the J segment 5 bases; nucleotides outside the gene matches: 10. CDR3 region: CASSPREGVRTGELFF. CDR3 DNA: TGTGCCAGCAGCCCCCGGGAGGGGGTTAGAACCGGGGAGCTGTTTTTT.

This chain connects TRBV28 to TRBJ1-4, with a tentative D call TRBD1 (5 bases). The CDR3 sequence is 17 residues long. CDR1 is MDHEN and CDR2 is SYDVKM in the germline V gene. Trimming removed 1 base at V and 2 bases at J, with 14 bases between. The CDR3 DNA sequence: TGTGCCAGCAGTTTATCCAACCCCGGGGGGACTAATGAAAAACTGTTTTTT. This translates into CASSLSNPGGTNEKLFF.

V is TRBV6-1 and J is TRBJ2-2; D remains ambiguous. Trimming left V 2 bases short and J 0 bases short, with 7 bases between. Germline V gene sequence: CDR1 MNHNS, CDR2 SASEGT. CDR3 length equals 15 residues. CDR3 DNA sequence: TGTGCCAGCAGTGAATACGACGCGAACACCGGGGAGCTGTTTTTT. Protein: CASSEYDANTGELFF.

In its sample, this clone was seen a few times. This chain connects TRBV6-1 to TRBJ2-5; weak D call: TRBD2 (5 bases). V lost 5 bases to trimming and J lost 0 bases, with 10 bases between them. Germline loops: CDR1 MNHNS, CDR2 SASEGT. CDR3 length: 14 amino acids. Here the CDR3 reads CASSLLGNQETQYF. The CDR3 bases are TGTGCCAGCAGTTTACTAGGGAACCAAGAGACCCAGTACTTC.

The V gene is TRBV7-2, the J gene TRBJ1-3, with a possible D match to TRBD1 (6 bases). Looked up from germline, CDR1 is SGHTA and CDR2 is FQGNSA. The CDR3 totals 15 residues. V dropped 5 bases and J dropped 0 bases, with 11 bases sitting between them. CDR3 in amino acids: CASSRTGFSGNTIYF. CDR3 in DNA: TGTGCCAGCAGCCGAACAGGGTTCTCTGGAAACACCATATATTTT.

This clone has only a few counts. V and J are TRBV5-1 and TRBJ1-6, with D maybe TRBD1 (6 bases). This CDR3 is 15 amino acids long. V was cut by 4 bases and J by 9 bases, with 17 bases left in between. Germline V CDR1 and CDR2: SGHRS, YFSETQ. The CDR3 sequence: CASSTDSLGGSPLHF. The CDR3 coding sequence is TGCGCCAGCAGCACGGACAGCCTCGGAGGTTCACCCCTCCACTTT.

V usage is TRBV19 and J usage is TRBJ1-4; D might be TRBD1 (6 bases). Germline values: CDR1 LNHDA, CDR2 SQIVND (reference sequence). V lost 1 base and J 2 bases, leaving 14 bases between the germline ends. This CDR3 is built from 17 residues. CDR3 sequence reads: CASSIVNNRATNEKLFF. For the CDR3, the DNA is TGTGCCAGTAGTATAGTTAATAACAGGGCTACTAATGAAAAACTGTTTTTT.

The chain carries TRBV19 and TRBJ1-3; D is perhaps TRBD1 (6 bases). This CDR3 is built from 13 residues. In germline, CDR1 is LNHDA, CDR2 SQIVND (reference sequence). V was pared by 10 bases and J by 2 bases, with 12 bases between. CDR3 sequence (DNA): TGTGCCATCTCCGGGGGGCCTGGAAACACCATATATTTT. It is translated as CAISGGPGNTIYF.

The V gene is TRBV27, the J gene TRBJ1-4; TRBD1 matches at 8 bases. The germline gives CDR1 MNHEY, CDR2 SMNVEV (reference sequence). Losses at the gene ends were 7 bases for V and 4 bases for J; bases not matched to a gene: 5. The CDR3 is made up of 14 amino acids. The CDR3: CASTDRGGNEKLFF. The CDR3 DNA is TGTGCCAGCACCGACAGGGGTGGTAATGAAAAACTGTTTTTT. The full variable domain, completed using reference TRBV27 and TRBJ1-4, is EAQVTQNPRYLITVTGKKLTVTCSQNMNHEYMSWYRQDPGLGLRQIYYSMNVEVTDKGDVPEGYKVSRKEKRNFPLILESPSPNQTSLYFCASTDRGGNEKLFFGSGTQLSVL.

This clone was recorded once. The chain couples TRBV7-2 to TRBJ1-6; D gene uncertain. Germline CDR1 is SGHTA and CDR2 is FQGNSA. The CDR3 loop spans 14 amino acids. The V gene lost 5 bases and the J gene lost 7 bases, with 12 bases spanning the gap. CDR3 DNA: TGTGCCAGCAGCGTGGGGTTAGGAAATTCACCCCTCCACTTT. It is translated as CASSVGLGNSPLHF.